The 3 T cell receptor beta chains listed next were all sequenced from one sample in a study of T cell responses to AZD1222 COVID-19 vaccine (dated by TCRdb to 2020 to 2022). The time point tag for this specimen amounts to: about 28 days (+/-7) after the second vaccine dose. The method was the immunoSEQ multiplex PCR assay. TCRdb mirrors the immuneACCESS table, restricted to in-frame sequences. Some clones are absent from its copies; in checked studies, under half trace to an unresolved V gene, and the reason for the others is unknown. The sample table shows 120,000 to 150,000 clones, and approximately 90% are seen once. 1.5% to 2% of the sample goes to the ten largest clones. Source: peripheral blood, taken 28 days after the second AZD1222 dose. These TCRs come from an adult who received the AZD1222 COVID-19 vaccine.

The rearrangement uses TRBV5-1 and TRBJ1-6; D is possibly TRBD1 (5 bases). Per the germline V gene, CDR1 is SGHRS and CDR2 is YFSETQ. V was clipped by 0 bases and J by 7 bases, with 11 bases between them. The CDR3 has 15 residues. DNA of the CDR3: TGCGCCAGCAGCTTGGGGCAGGGAACCAATTCACCCCTCCACTTT. Its translation: CASSLGQGTNSPLHF.

The chain employs TRBV28 and TRBJ1-2; no clear D. Trimming shortened V by 4 bases and J by 4 bases, and 10 bases separated the two germline ends. Germline V gene data show CDR1 as MDHEN and CDR2 as SYDVKM. The CDR3 totals 13 residues. In nucleotides, the CDR3 is TGTGCCAGCAGTTCCCGGGCCTCCTATGGCTACACCTTC. Residues: CASSSRASYGYTF.

The chain uses TRBV7-9 and TRBJ2-1; 9 bases align to TRBD2. The V segment lost 1 base and the J segment 3 bases; nucleotides outside the gene matches: 10. CDR1 SEHNR and CDR2 FQNEAQ come from the germline V gene (reference sequence). There are 18 residues in the CDR3. In nucleotides, the CDR3 is TGTGCCAGCAGCTTAGTATGGGCTAGCGGGGAATACTACAATGAGCAGTTCTTC. It encodes CASSLVWASGEYYNEQFF.